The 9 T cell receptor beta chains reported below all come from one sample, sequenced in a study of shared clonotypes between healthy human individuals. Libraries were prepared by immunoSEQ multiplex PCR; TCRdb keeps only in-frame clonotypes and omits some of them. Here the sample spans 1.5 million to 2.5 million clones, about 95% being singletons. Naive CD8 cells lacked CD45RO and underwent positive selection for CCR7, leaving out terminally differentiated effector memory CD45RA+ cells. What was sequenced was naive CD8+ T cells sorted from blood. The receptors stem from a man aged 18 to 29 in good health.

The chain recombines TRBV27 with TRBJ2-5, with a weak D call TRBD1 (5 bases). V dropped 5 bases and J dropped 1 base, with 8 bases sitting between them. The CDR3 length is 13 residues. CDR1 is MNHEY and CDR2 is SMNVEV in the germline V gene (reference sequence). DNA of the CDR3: TGTGCCAGCAGTGACAGAGTCCAAGAGACCCAGTACTTC. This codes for CASSDRVQETQYF.

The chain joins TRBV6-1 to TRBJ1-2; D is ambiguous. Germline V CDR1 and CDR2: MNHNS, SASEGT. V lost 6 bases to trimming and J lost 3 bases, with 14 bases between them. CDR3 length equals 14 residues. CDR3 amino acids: CASRDMGWDYGYTF. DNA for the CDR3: TGTGCCAGCAGAGACATGGGGTGGGACTATGGCTACACCTTC.

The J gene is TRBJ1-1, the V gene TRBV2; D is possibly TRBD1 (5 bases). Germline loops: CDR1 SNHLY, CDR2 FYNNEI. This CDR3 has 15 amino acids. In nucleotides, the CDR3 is TGTGCTTCTCCGGGGGGGGAACTCATGAACACTGAAGCTTTCTTT. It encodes CASPGGELMNTEAFF.

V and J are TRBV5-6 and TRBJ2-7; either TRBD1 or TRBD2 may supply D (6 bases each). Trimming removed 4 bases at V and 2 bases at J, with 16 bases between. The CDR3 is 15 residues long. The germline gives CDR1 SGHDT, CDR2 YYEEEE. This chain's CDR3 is CASSPESGAAYEQYF. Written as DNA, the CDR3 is TGTGCCAGCAGCCCGGAGTCGGGGGCCGCCTACGAGCAGTACTTC.

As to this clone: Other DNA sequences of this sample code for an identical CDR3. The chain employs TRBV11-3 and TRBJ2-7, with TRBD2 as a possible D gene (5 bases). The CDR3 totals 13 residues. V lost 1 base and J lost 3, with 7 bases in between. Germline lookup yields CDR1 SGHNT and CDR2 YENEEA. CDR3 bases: TGTGCCAGCAGCTTAGCCGGGATCTACGAGCAGTACTTC. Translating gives CASSLAGIYEQYF.

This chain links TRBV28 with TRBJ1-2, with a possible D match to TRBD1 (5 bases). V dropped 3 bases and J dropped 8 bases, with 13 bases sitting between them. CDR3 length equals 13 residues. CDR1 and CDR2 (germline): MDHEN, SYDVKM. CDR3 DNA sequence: TGTGCCAGCAGTTTGCCGGGGGTCGAAGGCTACACCTTC. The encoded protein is CASSLPGVEGYTF.

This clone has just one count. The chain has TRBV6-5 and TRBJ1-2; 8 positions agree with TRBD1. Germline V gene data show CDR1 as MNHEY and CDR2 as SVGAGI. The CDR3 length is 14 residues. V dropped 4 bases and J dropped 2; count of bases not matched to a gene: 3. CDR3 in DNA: TGTGCCAGCAGTTTTCGGACAGGGAACTATGGCTACACCTTC. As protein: CASSFRTGNYGYTF.

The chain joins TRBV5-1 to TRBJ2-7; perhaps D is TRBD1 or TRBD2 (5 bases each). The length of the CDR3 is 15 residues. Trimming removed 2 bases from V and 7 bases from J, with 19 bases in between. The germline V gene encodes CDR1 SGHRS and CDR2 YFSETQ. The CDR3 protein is CASSFSGHALGEQYF. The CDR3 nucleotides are TGCGCCAGCAGCTTTTCGGGGCACGCCCTGGGGGAGCAGTACTTC.

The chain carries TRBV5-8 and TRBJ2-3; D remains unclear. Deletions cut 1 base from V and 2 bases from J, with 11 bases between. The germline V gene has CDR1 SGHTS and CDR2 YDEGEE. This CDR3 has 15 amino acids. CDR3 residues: CASSLLGVLTDTQYF. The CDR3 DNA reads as TGTGCCAGCAGCTTGCTTGGGGTACTCACAGATACGCAGTATTTT.